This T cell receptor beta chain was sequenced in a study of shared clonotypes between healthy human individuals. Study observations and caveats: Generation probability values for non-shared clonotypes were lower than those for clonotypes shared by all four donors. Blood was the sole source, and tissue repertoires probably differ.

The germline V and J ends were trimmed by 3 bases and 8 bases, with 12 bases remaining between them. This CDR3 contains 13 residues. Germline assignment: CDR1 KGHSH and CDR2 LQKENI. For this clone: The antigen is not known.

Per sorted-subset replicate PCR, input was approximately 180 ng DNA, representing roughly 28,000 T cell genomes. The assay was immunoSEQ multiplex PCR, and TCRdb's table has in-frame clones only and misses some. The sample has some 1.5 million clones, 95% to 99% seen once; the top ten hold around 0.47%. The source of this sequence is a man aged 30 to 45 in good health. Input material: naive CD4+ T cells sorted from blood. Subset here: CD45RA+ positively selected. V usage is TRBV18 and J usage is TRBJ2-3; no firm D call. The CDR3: CASSPPTPRTQYF. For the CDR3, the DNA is TGTGCCAGCTCACCGCCAACCCCACGTACGCAGTATTTT. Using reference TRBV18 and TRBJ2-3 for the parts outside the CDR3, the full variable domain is NAGVMQNPRHLVRRRGQEARLRCSPMKGHSHVYWYRQLPEEGLKFMVYLQKENIIDESGMPKERFSAEFPKEGPSILRIQQVVRGDSAAYFCASSPPTPRTQYFGPGTRLTVL.